The rows below give T cell receptor beta chains drawn from one sample of a study of blood T cell repertoires in COVID-19. TCRdb's copy holds only in-frame clones and misses some; the assay was immunoSEQ multiplex PCR. The table lists roughly 400,000 clones, roughly 87% of them singletons, with approximately 0.65% in the top ten. The sequenced sample consisted of PBMCs or T cells enriched from blood (not recorded which). These TCRs come from a man between 18 and 35 years old who had recovered from COVID-19. Both conserved end residues are part of each CDR3. The order of the fields is D gene, clone size, V gene, J gene, CDR3 protein, CDR3 DNA. D genes are given only for firm matches. A row's size may be missing; if present it is once, few, many or a size class.

-,-,TRBV3-1/TRBV3-2,TRBJ1-2,CASSQDDTGYTF,TGTGCCAGCAGCCAAGATGACACTGGCTACACCTTC
-,-,TRBV5-1,TRBJ2-3,CASSLAKTGGGTDTQYF,TGCGCCAGCAGCTTGGCCAAGACTGGAGGGGGCACAGATACGCAGTATTTT
-,-,TRBV5-1,TRBJ1-2,CASSLEPLFYGYTF,TGCGCCAGCAGCTTGGAACCACTTTTCTATGGCTACACCTTC
-,few,TRBV1,TRBJ2-7,CTSSRAEIGYEQYF,TGCACCAGCAGCCGGGCAGAGATTGGGTACGAGCAGTACTTC
-,-,TRBV13,TRBJ1-6,CASSSSGISTPLHF,TGTGCCAGCAGCTCCTCAGGGATTTCGACACCCCTCCACTTT
TRBD1,-,TRBV11-2,TRBJ2-6,CASSPARDRSGANVLTF,TGTGCCAGCAGCCCGGCCCGGGACAGGTCTGGGGCCAACGTCCTGACTTTC
TRBD2,-,TRBV3-1/TRBV3-2,TRBJ2-1,CASSPTGTTYNEQFF,TGTGCCAGCAGTCCTACCGGGACTACCTACAATGAGCAGTTCTTC
TRBD1,-,TRBV14,TRBJ1-6,CASSPRTGTGMFSPLHF,TGTGCCAGCAGCCCCAGGACCGGGACAGGGATGTTTTCACCCCTCCACTTT
TRBD2,-,TRBV2,TRBJ2-3,CASSEARTSGGIPDTQYF,TGTGCCAGCAGTGAAGCTAGGACTAGCGGGGGGATCCCAGATACGCAGTATTTT
TRBD2,-,TRBV24-1,TRBJ2-3,CATSEGTSGRVSTDTQYF,TGTGCCACCAGTGAGGGGACTAGCGGGAGGGTCAGCACAGATACGCAGTATTTT
-,-,TRBV19,TRBJ2-5,CASSRTGGGTQYF,TGTGCCAGTAGTAGGACTGGAGGCGGGACCCAGTACTTC
-,once,TRBV18,TRBJ1-3,CASSTGLVSGNTIYF,TGTGCCAGCTCCACGGGACTTGTCTCTGGAAACACCATATATTTT
-,-,TRBV6-5,TRBJ1-3,CASSSRGLSGNTIYF,TGTGCCAGCAGTTCCAGGGGCCTCTCTGGAAACACCATATATTTT
TRBD2,-,TRBV5-4,TRBJ2-2,CASSPGLAGTGELFF,TGTGCCAGCAGTCCAGGACTAGCGGGCACCGGGGAGCTGTTTTTT
-,-,TRBV7-8,TRBJ2-7,CASSPRGRPYEQYF,TGTGCCAGCAGCCCGCGCGGGCGCCCCTACGAGCAGTACTTC
TRBD2,-,TRBV10-3,TRBJ2-1,CAISESLAVNEQFF,TGTGCCATCAGTGAATCACTAGCGGTGAATGAGCAGTTCTTC
TRBD2,-,TRBV5-4,TRBJ2-7,CASSLVLAGGEQYF,TGTGCCAGCAGCTTGGTACTAGCGGGAGGCGAGCAGTACTTC
-,-,TRBV11-3,TRBJ1-3,CASSKITGTLGNTIYF,TGTGCCAGCAGCAAGATCACAGGCACCCTTGGAAACACCATATATTTT
-,-,TRBV6-2/TRBV6-3,TRBJ1-5,CASSYGQFNQPQHF,TGTGCCAGCAGTTACGGACAGTTCAATCAGCCCCAGCATTTT
TRBD1,-,TRBV18,TRBJ1-1,CASSEQGGNTEAFF,TGTGCCAGCTCAGAACAGGGGGGGAACACTGAAGCTTTCTTT
TRBD1,-,TRBV27,TRBJ2-1,CASSHRDRRTNEQFF,TGTGCCAGCAGTCACCGGGACAGAAGGACCAATGAGCAGTTCTTC
TRBD1,-,TRBV3-1/TRBV3-2,TRBJ1-4,CASSQGGQGEKLFF,TGTGCCAGCAGCCAGGGCGGACAGGGTGAAAAACTGTTTTTT
-,-,TRBV10-1,TRBJ2-2,CASAEGIAGELFF,TGCGCCAGCGCGGAGGGGATCGCCGGGGAGCTGTTTTTT
-,-,TRBV14,TRBJ2-2,CASSQDLMGRPGELFF,TGTGCCAGCAGCCAAGACCTAATGGGGAGACCCGGGGAGCTGTTTTTT
-,-,TRBV15,TRBJ2-3,CATSRNPTGVDTQYF,TGTGCCACCAGCAGAAACCCCACGGGAGTAGATACGCAGTATTTT
-,once,TRBV19,TRBJ2-2,CASVGTQNTGELFF,TGTGCCTCTGTAGGGACACAGAACACCGGGGAGCTGTTTTTT
-,-,TRBV18,TRBJ2-2,CASSEGVGTGELFF,TGTGCCAGCTCGGAAGGGGTCGGGACCGGGGAGCTGTTTTTT
-,once,TRBV7-9,TRBJ2-2,CASSPLVLENTGELFF,TGTGCCAGCAGCCCCCTGGTGTTAGAGAACACCGGGGAGCTGTTTTTT
-,-,TRBV7-2,TRBJ2-3,CASSPSLERTDTQYF,TGTGCCAGCAGCCCCTCTCTCGAACGGACAGATACGCAGTATTTT
TRBD2,-,TRBV2,TRBJ2-7,CATGGGPYEQYF,TGTGCCACCGGGGGGGGCCCCTACGAGCAGTACTTC
-,-,TRBV29-1,TRBJ2-1,CSVVVSPASYNEQFF,TGCAGCGTTGTAGTCAGTCCTGCTAGCTACAATGAGCAGTTCTTC
TRBD2,-,TRBV7-7,TRBJ2-1,CASSSRIAGAPTNYNEQFF,TGTGCCAGCAGTTCTCGGATAGCGGGAGCCCCGACCAACTACAATGAGCAGTTCTTC
TRBD1,-,TRBV5-1,TRBJ1-3,CASSGAGTGAGNTIYF,TGCGCCAGCAGCGGAGCCGGGACAGGGGCTGGAAACACCATATATTTT
TRBD1,-,TRBV15,TRBJ1-5,CATSSGQGMGNQPQHF,TGTGCCACCAGCAGCGGACAGGGCATGGGCAATCAGCCCCAGCATTTT
TRBD2,-,TRBV5-1,TRBJ2-7,CASRPGLVGIPYEQYF,TGCGCCAGCAGGCCCGGACTAGTTGGAATTCCCTACGAGCAGTACTTC
-,-,TRBV4-1,TRBJ1-5,CASSQGQADQPQHF,TGCGCCAGCAGCCAAGGGCAGGCCGATCAGCCCCAGCATTTT
TRBD1,-,TRBV5-1,TRBJ2-1,CASSLGQGVDEQFF,TGCGCCAGCAGCTTGGGGCAGGGGGTTGATGAGCAGTTCTTC
TRBD1,-,TRBV19,TRBJ1-1,CASSILDRDSPEAFF,TGTGCCAGTAGTATCCTCGACCGGGACAGTCCTGAAGCTTTCTTT
TRBD1,-,TRBV18,TRBJ1-4,CASSQQGPPAVEKLFF,TGTGCCAGCTCACAACAGGGGCCTCCGGCAGTGGAAAAACTGTTTTTT
TRBD1,-,TRBV18,TRBJ1-3,CASSPPGTVGGNTIYF,TGTGCCAGCTCACCCCCCGGGACAGTCGGGGGAAACACCATATATTTT
-,-,TRBV10-3,TRBJ2-3,CAISESRAVTTQYF,TGTGCCATCAGTGAGTCGAGAGCGGTTACTACGCAGTATTTT
-,-,TRBV4-1,TRBJ1-1,CASSQDIEQAEAFF,TGCGCCAGCAGCCAAGATATAGAACAGGCTGAAGCTTTCTTT
TRBD1,-,TRBV13,TRBJ1-2,CASSLTGEGGNYGYTF,TGTGCCAGCAGCTTGACAGGGGAAGGGGGTAACTATGGCTACACCTTC
-,-,TRBV11-2,TRBJ2-3,CASSFGGSTDTQYF,TGTGCCAGCAGCTTTGGCGGGAGCACAGATACGCAGTATTTT
TRBD1,-,TRBV3-1/TRBV3-2,TRBJ2-1,CASSQDIRTGGYNEQFF,TGTGCCAGCAGCCAAGATATTAGGACAGGGGGGTACAATGAGCAGTTCTTC
-,-,TRBV3-1/TRBV3-2,TRBJ1-1,CASTPAQGPNTEAFF,TGTGCCAGCACCCCGGCACAGGGCCCGAACACTGAAGCTTTCTTT
-,-,TRBV7-3,TRBJ2-1,CASSLYTGSYNEQFF,TGTGCCAGCAGCTTATATACAGGATCTTACAATGAGCAGTTCTTC
-,-,TRBV12-3/TRBV12-4,TRBJ2-1,CASNGRRRDEQFF,TGTGCCAGCAATGGTCGTAGGCGGGATGAGCAGTTCTTC
TRBD1,once,TRBV19,TRBJ2-1,CASSIGRGQGANNEQFF,TGTGCCAGTAGTATTGGCCGGGGACAGGGGGCCAACAATGAGCAGTTCTTC
-,-,TRBV7-3,TRBJ1-5,CASSLKGGDQPQHF,TGTGCCAGCAGCTTAAAGGGAGGGGATCAGCCCCAGCATTTT